This T cell receptor beta chain was retrieved from a study of blood T cell repertoires in COVID-19. In the study overall: Sources were T cells, B-cell-depleted T cells, or PBMCs; the material itself was cDNA or gDNA.

Trimming pared 2 bases from V and 1 base from J, leaving 5 bases between. The CDR3 totals 13 residues. The V gene's germline CDR1 is LNHNV and CDR2 YYDKDF (reference sequence). How the authors handled the data: It was from reference gene primer amplification that nucleated cell counts were estimated. Repertoires were generated with immunoSEQ multiplex PCR, while TCRdb's copy carries only in-frame clones and drops some. That table gives V, J and clone size, and the DNA gave D and trimming. Of about 43,000 clones in the sample, over 75% were seen once. Sequencing was carried out using peripheral blood. V and J are TRBV15 and TRBJ1-2; D remains unclear. The receptor was derived from a woman aged 55-75 years with acute or convalescent COVID-19. In nucleotides, the CDR3 is TGTGCCACCAGCAGACCCTTTAACTATGGCTACACCTTC. This translates into CATSRPFNYGYTF.